This entry features one T cell receptor beta chain sequence. Its antigen remains unknown. The junction departs from the called germline gene at one end, perhaps through a read error. The sample is drawn from a study of regulatory T cells in long-lasting Graves disease. Findings and limits, study-wide: Not thyroid tissue but only peripheral blood was studied.

The time point was: persistent/refractory GD, antithyroid drugs over 5 years with positive TRAb. From RNA extracted from PBMCs, the TCR library was made. In this cohort, patients came from an endocrinology department located in Xi'an, China. Building the TCR beta libraries relied on iRepertoire HTBI primers, and CDR3 regions underwent Arm-PCR. Original methodology: Segment identification across samples yielded 62 TRBV and 13 to 15 TRBJ segments. Each CDR3 protein gets one entry after TCRdb re-called the multiplex PCR reads with MiXCR. TCRdb's processing, not the authors', yielded these V and J calls. Here the sample spans roughly 360,000 distinct CDR3 sequences, approximately 25% being singletons. This clonotype was sampled from a woman aged 40 to 49 with Graves disease. Here the sequenced sample was peripheral blood mononuclear cells (PBMCs), taken when the disease was refractory, from a patient treated with antithyroid drugs.

The CDR3 DNA reads as TGTGCCACCAGCAGAGGGGGATGGGCGGCGCCCTATGGCTGCACCTTC. This codes for CATSRGGWAAPYGCTF. The chain is built from TRBV15 and TRBJ1-2, with D hard to call. The CDR3 consists of 16 residues. The germline gives CDR1 LNHNV, CDR2 YYDKDF (reference sequence).